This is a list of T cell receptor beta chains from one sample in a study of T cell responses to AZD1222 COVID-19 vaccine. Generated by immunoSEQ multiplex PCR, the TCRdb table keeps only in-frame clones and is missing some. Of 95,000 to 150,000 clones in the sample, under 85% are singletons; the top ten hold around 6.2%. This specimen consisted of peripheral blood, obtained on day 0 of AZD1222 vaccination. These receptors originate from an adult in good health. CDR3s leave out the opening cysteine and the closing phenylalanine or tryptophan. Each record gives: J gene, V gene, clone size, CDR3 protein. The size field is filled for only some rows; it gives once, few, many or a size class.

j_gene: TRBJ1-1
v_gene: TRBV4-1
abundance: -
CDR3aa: ASSQEDIVNTEAF

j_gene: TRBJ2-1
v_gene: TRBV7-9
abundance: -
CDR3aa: ASSFEGGSYNEQF

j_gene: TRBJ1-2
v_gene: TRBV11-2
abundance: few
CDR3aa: ASSLAASYGYT

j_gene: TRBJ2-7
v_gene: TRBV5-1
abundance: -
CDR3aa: ASSWGLELTDYEQY

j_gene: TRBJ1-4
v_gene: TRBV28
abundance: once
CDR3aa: ASSGVGEKLF

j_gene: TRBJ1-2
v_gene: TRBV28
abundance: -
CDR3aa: ASSTTLDRGYGYT

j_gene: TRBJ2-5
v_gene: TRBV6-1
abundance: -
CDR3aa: ASSEGEEGWATQY

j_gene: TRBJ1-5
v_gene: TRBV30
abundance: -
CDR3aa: AWSPDSNQPQH

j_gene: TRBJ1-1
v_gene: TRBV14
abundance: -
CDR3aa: ASSLGGNTEAF

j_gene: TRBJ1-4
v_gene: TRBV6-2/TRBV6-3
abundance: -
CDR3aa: ASSYGQRTTNEKLF

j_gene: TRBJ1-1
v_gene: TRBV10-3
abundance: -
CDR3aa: AISDNRGKTEAF

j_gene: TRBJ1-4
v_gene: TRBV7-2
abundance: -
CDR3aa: ASSWNRDGKLF

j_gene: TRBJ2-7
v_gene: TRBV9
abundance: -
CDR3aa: ASSVEEGYTYEQY

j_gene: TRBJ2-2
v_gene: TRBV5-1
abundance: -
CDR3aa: ASSSLAAKTGELF

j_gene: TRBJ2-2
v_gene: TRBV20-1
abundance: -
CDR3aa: SASPTRAGELF

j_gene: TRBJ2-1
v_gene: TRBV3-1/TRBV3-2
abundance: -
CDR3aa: ASSQGPAGAKEQF

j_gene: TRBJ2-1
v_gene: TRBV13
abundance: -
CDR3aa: ASSLGRGSNEQF

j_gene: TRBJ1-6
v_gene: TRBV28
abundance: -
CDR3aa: ASSPDGHSPLH

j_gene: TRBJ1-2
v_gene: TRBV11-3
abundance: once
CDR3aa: ASSLGGDGYT

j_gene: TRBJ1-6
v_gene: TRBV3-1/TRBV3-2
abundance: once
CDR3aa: ASSQDARNSPLH

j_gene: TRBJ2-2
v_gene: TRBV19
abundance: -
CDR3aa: ASNHFGTGELF

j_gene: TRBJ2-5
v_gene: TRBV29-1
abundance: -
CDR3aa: SVHKRDRVGETQY

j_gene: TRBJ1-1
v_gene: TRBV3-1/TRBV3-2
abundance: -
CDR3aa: ASSQEVGGTEAF

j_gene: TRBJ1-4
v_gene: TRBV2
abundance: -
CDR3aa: ASRLMGATNEKLF

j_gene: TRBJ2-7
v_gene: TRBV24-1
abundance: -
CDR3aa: ATSDTPTGQGGYEQY

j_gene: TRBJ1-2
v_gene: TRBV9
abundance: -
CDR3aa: ASSGTGGANYGYT

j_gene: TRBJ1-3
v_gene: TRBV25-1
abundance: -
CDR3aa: ASSEYNSSGNTIY

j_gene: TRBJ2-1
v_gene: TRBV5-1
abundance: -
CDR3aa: ASSLGALPNEQF